This T cell receptor (beta chain) was sequenced during a study of human T cells and chemical hapten exposure. Study-level points and caveats: Expanded TCRs clustered into significantly more large CDR3 similarity groups than controls, the analysis revealed.

As the library was built, unique molecular identifiers were attached to individual cDNA molecules. A single record per CDR3 protein comes from TCRdb applying MiXCR to the RACE reads. The sample records more than 85,000 distinct CDR3 sequences, approximately 9% being singletons. Documented time point: pre-sensitization, week 0. Stated treatment: therapeutic diphenylcyclopropenone sensitization with weekly scalp DPC. Germline assignment: CDR1 SGDLS and CDR2 YYNGEE. There are 13 residues in the CDR3. Trimming removed 4 bases from V and 0 bases from J, with 8 bases in between. Remarks on this clonotype: Its antigen is unknown.

This sequence joins TRBV9 and TRBJ2-7, with no clear D. This TCR was recovered from a middle-aged man with alopecia areata. Some clones in this sample may be carry-over from other donors' samples. The sequenced sample was whole blood, obtained in connection with sensitization to the hapten diphenylcyclopropenone (DPC). CDR3 in amino acids: CASSRASSYEQYF. The CDR3 DNA is TGTGCCAGCAGCAGGGCGAGCTCCTACGAGCAGTACTTC.